The T cell receptor beta chain described here comes from a study of metastatic and nonmetastatic thyroid tumors. Overall study context: Both malignant and benign thyroid patients supplied peripheral blood and tumor or nodule tissue samples, across which the repertoires of these patients were then compared. Study-level findings and limits: Across blood and tumor, TCR beta diversity in malignant thyroid tumors was reportedly significantly higher than in benign nodules.

By sample share, this clone is medium-sized. What it binds is unknown. Authors' processing steps: Clinicopathological groups differed in CDR3, with these differences serving to build a distant-metastasis classifier for papillary thyroid cancer. TCRdb used MiXCR to call clones anew from the PCR reads. The V and J calls, along with clone size, are taken from TCRdb and not from the paper's own processing. Of about 12,000 clones listed, about 31% are singletons. Thyroid surgery was preceded by no treatment in any patient. V lost 11 bases to trimming and J lost 7 bases, with 21 bases between them. CDR1 MNHEY and CDR2 SVGEGT come from the germline V gene. There are 14 residues in the CDR3.

The gene calls are TRBV6-2 or TRBV6-3 and TRBJ2-1, with D perhaps matching TRBD1 (5 bases). The source of this sequence is a female donor with papillary thyroid cancer or a benign thyroid nodule (not recorded which). Some clones in this sample may be carry-over from other donors' samples. Sequencing input: tumor tissue. Here the CDR3 DNA reads TGTGCCGGGGCCAGCAACCGCCTGGGGAATGAGCAGTTCTTC. This sequence encodes CAGASNRLGNEQFF.